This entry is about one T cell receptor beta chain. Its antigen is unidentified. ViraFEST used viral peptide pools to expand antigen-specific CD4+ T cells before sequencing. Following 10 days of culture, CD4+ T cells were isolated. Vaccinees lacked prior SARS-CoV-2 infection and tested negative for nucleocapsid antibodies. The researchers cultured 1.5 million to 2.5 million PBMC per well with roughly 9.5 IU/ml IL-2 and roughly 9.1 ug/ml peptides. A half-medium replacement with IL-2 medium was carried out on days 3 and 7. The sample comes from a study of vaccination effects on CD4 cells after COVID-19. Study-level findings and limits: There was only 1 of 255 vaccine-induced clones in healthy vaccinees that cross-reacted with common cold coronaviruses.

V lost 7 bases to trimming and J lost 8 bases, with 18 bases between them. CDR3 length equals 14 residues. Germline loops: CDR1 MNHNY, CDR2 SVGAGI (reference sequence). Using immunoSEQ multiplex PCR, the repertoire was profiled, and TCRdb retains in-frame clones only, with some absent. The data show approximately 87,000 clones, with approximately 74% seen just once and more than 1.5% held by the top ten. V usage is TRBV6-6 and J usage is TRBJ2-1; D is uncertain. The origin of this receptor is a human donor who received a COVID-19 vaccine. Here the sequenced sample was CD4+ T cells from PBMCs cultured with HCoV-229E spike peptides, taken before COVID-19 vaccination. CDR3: CASTLLSVSDEQFF. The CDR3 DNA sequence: TGTGCCAGCACCTTACTAAGTGTAAGCGATGAGCAGTTCTTC.